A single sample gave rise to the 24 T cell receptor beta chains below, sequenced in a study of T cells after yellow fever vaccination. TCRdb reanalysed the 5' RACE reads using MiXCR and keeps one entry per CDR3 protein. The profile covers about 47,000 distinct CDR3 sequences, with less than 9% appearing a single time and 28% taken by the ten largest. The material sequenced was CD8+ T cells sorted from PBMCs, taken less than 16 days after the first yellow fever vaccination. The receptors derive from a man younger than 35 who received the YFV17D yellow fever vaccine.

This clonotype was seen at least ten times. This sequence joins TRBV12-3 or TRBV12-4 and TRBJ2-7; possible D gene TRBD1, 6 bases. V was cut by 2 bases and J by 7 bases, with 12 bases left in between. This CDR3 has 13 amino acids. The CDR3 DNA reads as TGTGCCAGCAGTTTACAGGGGTACGGAGAGCAGTACTTC. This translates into CASSLQGYGEQYF.

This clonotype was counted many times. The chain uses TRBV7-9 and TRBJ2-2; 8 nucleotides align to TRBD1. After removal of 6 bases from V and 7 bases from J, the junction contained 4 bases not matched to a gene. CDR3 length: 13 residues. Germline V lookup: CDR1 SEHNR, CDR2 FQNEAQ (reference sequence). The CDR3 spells CASRQTGVGELFF. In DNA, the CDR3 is TGTGCCAGCAGACAGACAGGGGTCGGGGAGCTGTTTTTT.

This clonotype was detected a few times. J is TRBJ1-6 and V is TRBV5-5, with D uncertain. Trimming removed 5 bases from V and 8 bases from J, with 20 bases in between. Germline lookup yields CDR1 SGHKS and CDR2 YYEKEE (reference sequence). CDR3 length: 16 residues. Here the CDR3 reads CASRNGPLLLDSPLHF. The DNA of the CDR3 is TGTGCCAGCAGAAACGGACCGCTACTGCTGGATTCACCCCTCCACTTT.

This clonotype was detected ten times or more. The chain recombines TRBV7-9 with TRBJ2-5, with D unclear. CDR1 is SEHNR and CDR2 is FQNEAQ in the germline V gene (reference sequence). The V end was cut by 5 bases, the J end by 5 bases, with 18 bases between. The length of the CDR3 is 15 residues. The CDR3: CASSGIIELGETQYF. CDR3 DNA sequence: TGTGCCAGCAGCGGAATCATAGAGCTAGGGGAGACCCAGTACTTC.

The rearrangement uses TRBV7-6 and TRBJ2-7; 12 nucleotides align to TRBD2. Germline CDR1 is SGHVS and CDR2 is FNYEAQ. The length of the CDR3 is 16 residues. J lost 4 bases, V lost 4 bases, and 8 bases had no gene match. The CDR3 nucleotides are TGTGCCAGCAGCTCTTGGACTAGCGGGGAAGCGTACGAGCAGTACTTC. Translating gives CASSSWTSGEAYEQYF.

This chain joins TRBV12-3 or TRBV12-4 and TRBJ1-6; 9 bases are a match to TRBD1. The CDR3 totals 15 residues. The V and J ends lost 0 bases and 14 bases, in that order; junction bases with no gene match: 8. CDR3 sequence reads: CASSLAGQGLVSLHF. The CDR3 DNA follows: TGTGCCAGCAGTTTAGCGGGACAGGGTTTGGTATCCCTCCACTTT.

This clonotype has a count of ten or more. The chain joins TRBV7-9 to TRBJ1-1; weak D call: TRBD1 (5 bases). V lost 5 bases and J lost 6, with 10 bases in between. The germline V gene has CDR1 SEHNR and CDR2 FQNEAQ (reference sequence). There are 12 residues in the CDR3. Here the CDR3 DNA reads TGTGCCAGCAGCAAAATAGGGGCTGAAGCTTTCTTT. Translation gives CASSKIGAEAFF.

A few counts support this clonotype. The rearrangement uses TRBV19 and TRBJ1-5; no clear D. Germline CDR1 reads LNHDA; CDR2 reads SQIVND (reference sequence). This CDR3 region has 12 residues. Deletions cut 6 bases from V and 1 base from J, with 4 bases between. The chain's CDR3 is CASRWSNQPQHF. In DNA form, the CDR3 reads TGTGCCAGTAGATGGAGCAATCAGCCCCAGCATTTT.

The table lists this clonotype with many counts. The CDR3 here is CASSPPGRGGNEQFF. The CDR3 coding sequence is TGTGCCAGCAGCCCGCCGGGACGGGGCGGGAATGAGCAGTTCTTC. V usage is TRBV11-2 and J usage is TRBJ2-1, with D perhaps assigned TRBD1 or TRBD2 (5 bases each). Germline values: CDR1 SGHAT, CDR2 FQNNGV. The CDR3 has 15 amino acids. Trimming removed 5 bases from V and 7 bases from J, with 18 bases in between.

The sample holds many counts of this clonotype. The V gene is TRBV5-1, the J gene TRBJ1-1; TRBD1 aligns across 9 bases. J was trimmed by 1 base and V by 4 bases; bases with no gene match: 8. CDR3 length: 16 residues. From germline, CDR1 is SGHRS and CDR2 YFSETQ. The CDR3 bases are TGCGCCAGCAGCCCGCCTCCGGGACAGGGGAACACTGAAGCTTTCTTT. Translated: CASSPPPGQGNTEAFF.

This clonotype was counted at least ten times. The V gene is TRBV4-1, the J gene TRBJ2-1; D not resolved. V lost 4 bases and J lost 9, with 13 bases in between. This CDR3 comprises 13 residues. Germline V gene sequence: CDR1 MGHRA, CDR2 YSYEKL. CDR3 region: CASSPVDVREQFF. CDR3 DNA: TGCGCCAGCAGCCCCGTAGACGTCCGTGAGCAGTTCTTC.

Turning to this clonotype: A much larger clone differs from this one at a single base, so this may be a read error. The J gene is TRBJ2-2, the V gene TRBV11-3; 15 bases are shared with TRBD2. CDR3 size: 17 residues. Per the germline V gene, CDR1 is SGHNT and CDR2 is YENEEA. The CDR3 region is CTSSLWTSGGGTGELFF. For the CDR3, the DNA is TGTACCAGCAGCTTATGGACTAGCGGGGGGGGAACCGGGGAGCTGTTTTTT.

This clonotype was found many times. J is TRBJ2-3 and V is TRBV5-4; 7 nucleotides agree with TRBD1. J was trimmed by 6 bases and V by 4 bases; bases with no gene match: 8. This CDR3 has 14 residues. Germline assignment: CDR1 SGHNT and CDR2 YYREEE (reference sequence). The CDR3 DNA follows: TGTGCCAGCAGCCCCGAAAGGGGGCATGATACGCAGTATTTT. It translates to CASSPERGHDTQYF.

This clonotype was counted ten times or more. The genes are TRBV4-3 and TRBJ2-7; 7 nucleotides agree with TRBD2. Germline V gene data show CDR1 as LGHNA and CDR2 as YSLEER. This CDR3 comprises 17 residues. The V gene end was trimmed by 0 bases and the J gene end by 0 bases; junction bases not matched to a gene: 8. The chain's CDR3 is CASSQDQPAGPSYEQYV. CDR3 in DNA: TGCGCCAGCAGCCAAGATCAACCAGCGGGGCCCTCCTACGAGCAGTACGTC.

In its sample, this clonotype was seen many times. CDR3 protein: CASSESGRRTANTEAFF. CDR3 nucleotides: TGTGCCAGCAGTGAATCTGGGAGGAGGACAGCGAACACTGAAGCTTTCTTT. The rearrangement links TRBV25-1 to TRBJ1-1, with D possibly TRBD1 on 6 matching bases. The CDR3 spans 17 residues. Germline-derived CDR1 and CDR2 are MGHDK and SYGVNS. Between the trimmed V and J ends, which lost 1 base and 1 base, there was a span of 16 bases.

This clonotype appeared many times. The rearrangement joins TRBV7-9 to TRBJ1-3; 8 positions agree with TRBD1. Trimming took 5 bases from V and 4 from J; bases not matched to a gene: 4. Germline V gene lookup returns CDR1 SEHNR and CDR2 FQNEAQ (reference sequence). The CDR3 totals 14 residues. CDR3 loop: CASSDRGGGNTIYF. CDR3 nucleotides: TGTGCCAGCAGCGACAGGGGTGGAGGAAACACCATATATTTT. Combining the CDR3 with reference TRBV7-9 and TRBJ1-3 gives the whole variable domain DTGVSQNPRHKITKRGQNVTFRCDPISEHNRLYWYRQTLGQGPEFLTYFQNEAQLEKSRLLSDRFSAERPKGSFSTLEIQRTEQGDSAMYLCASSDRGGGNTIYFGEGSWLTVV.

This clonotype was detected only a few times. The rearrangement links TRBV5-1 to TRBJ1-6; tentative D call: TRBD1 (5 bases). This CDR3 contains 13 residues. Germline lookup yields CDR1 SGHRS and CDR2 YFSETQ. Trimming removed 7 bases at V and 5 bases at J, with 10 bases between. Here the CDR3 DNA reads TGCGCCAGCGTATGGGGGGATAATTCACCCCTCCACTTT. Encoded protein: CASVWGDNSPLHF.

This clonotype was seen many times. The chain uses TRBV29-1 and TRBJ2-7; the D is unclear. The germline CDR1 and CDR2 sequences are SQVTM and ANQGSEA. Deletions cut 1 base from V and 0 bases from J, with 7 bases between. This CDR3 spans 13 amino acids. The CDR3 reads CSVEGLHSYEQYF. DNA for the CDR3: TGCAGCGTTGAAGGTTTGCACTCCTACGAGCAGTACTTC.

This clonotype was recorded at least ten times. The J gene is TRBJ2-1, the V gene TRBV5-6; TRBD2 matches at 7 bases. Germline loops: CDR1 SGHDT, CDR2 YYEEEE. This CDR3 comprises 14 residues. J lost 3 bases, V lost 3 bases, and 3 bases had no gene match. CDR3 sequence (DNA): TGTGCCAGCAGCTGGGGGGGAAACTACAATGAGCAGTTCTTC. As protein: CASSWGGNYNEQFF.

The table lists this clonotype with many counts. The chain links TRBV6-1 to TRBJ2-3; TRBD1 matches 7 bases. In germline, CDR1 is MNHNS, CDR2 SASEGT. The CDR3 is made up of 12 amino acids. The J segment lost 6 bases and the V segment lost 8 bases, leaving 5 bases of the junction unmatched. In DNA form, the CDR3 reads TGTGCCAGCGAGGGGGCACCGGATACGCAGTATTTT. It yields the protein CASEGAPDTQYF.

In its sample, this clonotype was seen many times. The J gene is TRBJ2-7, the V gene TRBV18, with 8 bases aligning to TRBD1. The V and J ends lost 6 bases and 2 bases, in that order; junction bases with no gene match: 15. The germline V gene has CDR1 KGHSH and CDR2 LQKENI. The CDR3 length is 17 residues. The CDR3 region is CASSEGSQGTGAYEQYF. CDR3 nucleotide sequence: TGTGCCAGCTCCGAGGGGTCCCAAGGGACAGGTGCCTACGAGCAGTACTTC.

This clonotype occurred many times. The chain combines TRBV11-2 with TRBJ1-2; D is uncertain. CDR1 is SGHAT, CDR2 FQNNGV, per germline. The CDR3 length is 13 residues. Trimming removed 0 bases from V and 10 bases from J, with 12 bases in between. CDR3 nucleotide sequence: TGTGCCAGCAGCTTAGATGTCAGTATGCCCTACACCTTC. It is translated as CASSLDVSMPYTF.

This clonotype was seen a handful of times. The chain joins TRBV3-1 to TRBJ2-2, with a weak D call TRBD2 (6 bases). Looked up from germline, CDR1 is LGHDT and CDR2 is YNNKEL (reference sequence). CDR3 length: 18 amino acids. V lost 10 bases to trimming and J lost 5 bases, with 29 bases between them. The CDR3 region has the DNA TGTGCCACCTCCCAAGACGTATGGACTACCCTCGGGACCGGGGAGCTGTTTTTT. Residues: CATSQDVWTTLGTGELFF.

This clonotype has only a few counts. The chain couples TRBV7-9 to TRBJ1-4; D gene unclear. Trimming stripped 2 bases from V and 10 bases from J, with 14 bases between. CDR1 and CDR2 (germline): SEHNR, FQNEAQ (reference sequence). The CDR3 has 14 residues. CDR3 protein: CASSLRAAFGKLFF. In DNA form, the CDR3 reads TGTGCCAGCAGCTTACGGGCAGCCTTCGGAAAACTGTTTTTT.